The 25 T cell receptor beta chains given below trace back to one sample, sequenced in a study of T cell repertoires in cytomegalovirus infection. Each CDR3 protein gets one entry after TCRdb re-called the reads with MiXCR. The sample includes 900,000 to 950,000 distinct CDR3 sequences, approximately 31% seen only once; the top ten take roughly 12%. Antigen specificity for these receptors is unknown. The sequencing here drew on cultured CD8+ T cells from PBMCs, taken from culture after CMV antigen stimulation. Source of these receptors: a human donor in good health (CMV status not recorded). Some clones in this sample may be carry-over from other donors' samples.

V gene TRBV27 combines with J gene TRBJ1-2; no clear D gene. Germline V gene sequence: CDR1 MNHEY, CDR2 SMNVEV (reference sequence). V shed 2 bases and J shed 1 base, with 11 bases lying between them. This CDR3 has 15 residues. CDR3 sequence: CASSLTQTNNYGYTF. The CDR3 DNA reads TGTGCCAGCAGTTTAACCCAGACTAATAACTATGGCTACACCTTC.

The chain recombines TRBV27 with TRBJ1-1; TRBD1 is a possible D gene (6 bases). V lost 4 bases to trimming and J lost 5 bases, with 11 bases between them. The germline gives CDR1 MNHEY, CDR2 SMNVEV (reference sequence). This CDR3 region has 13 residues. The CDR3 is CASSSTRGTEAFF. DNA for the CDR3: TGTGCCAGCAGTTCAACTAGGGGGACTGAAGCTTTCTTT.

This clonotype was seen more than once but under ten times. The J gene is TRBJ2-1, the V gene TRBV28; 7 nucleotides agree with TRBD1. The CDR3 sequence is 13 residues long. The trim removed 7 bases at V and 4 bases at J, leaving 4 bases unmatched. The germline gives CDR1 MDHEN, CDR2 SYDVKM. Here the CDR3 DNA reads TGTGCCAGCAATAGACAGGGTTACAATGAGCAGTTCTTC. Encoded protein: CASNRQGYNEQFF. The full variable domain, completed using reference TRBV28 and TRBJ2-1, is DVKVTQSSRYLVKRTGEKVFLECVQDMDHENMFWYRQDPGLGLRLIYFSYDVKMKEKGDIPEGYSVSREKKERFSLILESASTNQTSMYLCASNRQGYNEQFFGPGTRLTVL.

Only one count was recorded for this clonotype. J is TRBJ1-1 and V is TRBV24-1; possible D gene TRBD1, 6 bases. V was pared by 4 bases and J by 5 bases, with 16 bases between. The CDR3 is made up of 15 amino acids. The germline CDR1 and CDR2 sequences are KGHDR and SFDVKD. The CDR3 region has the DNA TGTGCCACCAGTGACCCTCAGGACAGTAAGACTGAAGCTTTCTTT. Amino acids: CATSDPQDSKTEAFF.

The V gene is TRBV27, the J gene TRBJ1-1, with D unclear. This CDR3 has 14 amino acids. CDR1 is MNHEY, CDR2 SMNVEV, per germline (reference sequence). V lost 2 bases to trimming and J lost 7 bases, with 14 bases between them. The CDR3 spells CASSLRGGFVEAFF. The CDR3 bases are TGTGCCAGCAGTTTAAGAGGAGGGTTCGTTGAAGCTTTCTTT.

The CDR3 nucleotides are TGCAGTGCCCCAGGGGGTGAAAAACTGTTTTTT. Translation gives CSAPGGEKLFF. V gene TRBV20-1 combines with J gene TRBJ1-4; 7 bases align to TRBD1. CDR1 DFQATT and CDR2 SNEGSKA come from the germline V gene (reference sequence). The CDR3 is made up of 11 amino acids. V lost 6 bases and J lost 7; bases outside the gene matches: 2.

The sample holds a few counts of this clonotype. The rearrangement joins TRBV7-2 to TRBJ2-7; 11 bases align to TRBD2. The J segment lost 2 bases and the V segment lost 5 bases, leaving 5 bases of the junction unmatched. Germline-derived CDR1 and CDR2 are SGHTA and FQGNSA. There are 15 residues in the CDR3. CDR3 amino acids: CASSHTSGGTYEQYF. The CDR3 region has the DNA TGTGCCAGCAGCCATACTAGCGGGGGAACCTACGAGCAGTACTTC.

The J gene is TRBJ1-2, the V gene TRBV28; D is possibly TRBD1 (5 bases). The CDR3 contains 15 residues. The germline CDR1 and CDR2 sequences are MDHEN and SYDVKM. Trimming left V 6 bases short and J 0 bases short, with 14 bases between. CDR3 nucleotides: TGTGCCAGCAGACCCGAGACAGCAGCTAACTATGGCTACACCTTC. Protein: CASRPETAANYGYTF.

The rearrangement links TRBV7-6 to TRBJ1-3; D is perhaps TRBD1 (5 bases). This CDR3 region has 16 residues. Trimming cost V 5 bases and J 4 bases, with 18 bases left between them. The germline V gene has CDR1 SGHVS and CDR2 FNYEAQ. The CDR3 DNA reads as TGTGCCAGCAGCCCCGGGGGGGGGTGGTCCGGAAACACCATATATTTT. Translation: CASSPGGGWSGNTIYF.

This clonotype was found a few times. This chain joins TRBV7-2 and TRBJ2-1; D not resolved. This CDR3 has 12 amino acids. Trimming took off 2 bases at V and 9 bases at J, with 8 bases between the two ends. Germline values: CDR1 SGHTA, CDR2 FQGNSA. The DNA of the CDR3 is TGTGCCAGCAGCTTAAGGCTCGGTGAGCAGTTCTTC. Translation gives CASSLRLGEQFF.

The V call is TRBV10-3, the J call TRBJ1-1; 7 positions agree with TRBD1. Germline assignment: CDR1 ENHRY and CDR2 SYGVKD. With V trimmed by 6 bases and J by 6 bases, 10 bases remained unmatched. The CDR3 covers 14 residues. CDR3 nucleotide sequence: TGTGCCATCAGCCCCAGGCAGGGGGGGCCTGAAGCTTTCTTT. This translates into CAISPRQGGPEAFF.

CDR3 in DNA: TGTGCTAGTGGTTTCCAGGGGTACGAGCAGTACTTC. Translating it yields CASGFQGYEQYF. The rearrangement uses TRBV12-5 and TRBJ2-7, with D possibly being TRBD1 (6 bases). Between the trimmed V and J ends, which lost 3 bases and 4 bases, there was a span of 7 bases. The CDR3 contains 12 residues. Per germline, CDR1 LGHNT and CDR2 FRNRAP.

This clonotype turned up a few times. The chain employs TRBV6-5 and TRBJ1-2; 7 bases map to TRBD1. The CDR3 covers 15 residues. Germline-derived CDR1 and CDR2 are MNHEY and SVGAGI. Trimming at V came to 8 bases and at J to 6 bases, leaving 15 bases not matched to a gene. CDR3 nucleotide sequence: TGTGCCAGCTCCTTGACCTACAGGGGTGAGAATGGCTACACCTTC. As protein: CASSLTYRGENGYTF.

CDR3 DNA: TGTGCCAGCAGTGTTGGGGACGGGGGGCACGAGCAGTACGTC. Protein product: CASSVGDGGHEQYV. This chain connects TRBV6-1 to TRBJ2-7; possible D gene TRBD2, 7 bases. Trimming removed 4 bases at V and 5 bases at J, with 15 bases between. Germline V gives CDR1 MNHNS, CDR2 SASEGT. The length of the CDR3 is 14 residues.

This clonotype was seen just once. Possible read error: a much larger clone is one base away. The V and J genes are TRBV12-3 or TRBV12-4 and TRBJ2-3; TRBD2 agrees at 8 bases. The length of the CDR3 is 15 residues. DNA for the CDR3: TGTGTCAGCAGTTTAGCGGGAAAAAGCACAGATACGCAGTATTTT. It is translated as CVSSLAGKSTDTQYF.

The gene calls are TRBV18 and TRBJ1-2; weak D call: TRBD1 (5 bases). The V gene's germline CDR1 is KGHSH and CDR2 LQKENI. V shed 6 bases and J shed 4 bases, with 12 bases lying between them. The CDR3 loop spans 13 amino acids. The CDR3 loop reads CASSPTVLYGYTF. The CDR3 DNA follows: TGTGCCAGCTCCCCGACAGTCCTCTATGGCTACACCTTC.

This clonotype has more than one count but fewer than ten. V and J are TRBV7-6 and TRBJ2-2; D may be TRBD1 or TRBD2 (5 bases each). Germline CDR1 reads SGHVS; CDR2 reads FNYEAQ. Trimming cost V 5 bases and J 5 bases, with 15 bases left between them. The CDR3 has 15 residues. CDR3 region: CASSTPKRGTGELFF. The CDR3 DNA sequence: TGTGCCAGCAGCACCCCGAAGAGGGGTACCGGGGAGCTGTTTTTT.

Notes on this clonotype: The junction differs from germline at one of its ends, possibly a read error. The rearrangement joins TRBV2 to TRBJ2-1, with 9 bases that match TRBD2. The CDR3 runs 16 residues. Germline assignment: CDR1 SNHLY and CDR2 FYNNEI. CDR3 sequence: CAGSVRRGGSYNEQFF. Written as DNA, the CDR3 is TGTGCCGGCAGTGTGAGGCGGGGGGGTTCCTACAATGAGCAGTTCTTC.

This clonotype turned up a few times. The chain employs TRBV4-3 and TRBJ1-1; maybe TRBD1 (6 bases). V was clipped by 0 bases and J by 0 bases, with 14 bases between them. CDR3 size: 17 residues. Germline CDR1 reads LGHNA; CDR2 reads YSLEER. CDR3 nucleotides: TGCGCCAGCAGCCAAGATTGGACAGACTTAATGAACACTGAAGCTTTCTTT. Translating gives CASSQDWTDLMNTEAFF.

This clonotype was seen a few times. This chain joins TRBV7-8 and TRBJ1-1, with D uncertain. Germline V lookup: CDR1 SGHVS, CDR2 FQNEAQ. This CDR3 spans 15 amino acids. The germline V and J ends were trimmed by 5 bases and 0 bases, with 13 bases remaining between them. Here the CDR3 reads CASSILLGMNTEAFF. The DNA of the CDR3 is TGTGCCAGCAGCATCCTTCTCGGGATGAACACTGAAGCTTTCTTT.

This clonotype appeared many times. CDR3 sequence reads: CASSEFFPTSGTGDTGELFF. CDR3 coding DNA: TGTGCCAGCAGTGAATTTTTCCCGACGAGCGGGACAGGTGACACCGGGGAGCTGTTTTTT. J is TRBJ2-2 and V is TRBV25-1, with D possibly matching TRBD1 (8 bases). Germline V gene sequence: CDR1 MGHDK, CDR2 SYGVNS. The V end lost 1 base, the J end lost 3 bases, and 24 bases lay between the germline ends. This CDR3 is 20 amino acids long.

The chain combines TRBV5-1 with TRBJ2-1; 8 bases agree with TRBD1. The CDR3 consists of 14 residues. The V segment lost 4 bases and the J segment 8 bases; nucleotides outside the gene matches: 8. Germline-derived CDR1 and CDR2 are SGHRS and YFSETQ. The CDR3 DNA follows: TGCGCCAGCAGCCTGGACAGGGCCAGGGATGAGCAGTTCTTC. Protein: CASSLDRARDEQFF.

J is TRBJ2-3 and V is TRBV27, with 8 bases fitting TRBD1. The junction had 10 bases not matched to a gene; V was cut back by 6 bases and J by 2 bases. The CDR3 extends over 16 amino acids. Germline V gives CDR1 MNHEY, CDR2 SMNVEV (reference sequence). In DNA form, the CDR3 reads TGTGCCAGCAGCCTCCTGACAGGGGTGGTCACAGATACGCAGTATTTT. Translation: CASSLLTGVVTDTQYF.

Only a few counts were recorded for this clonotype. The gene calls are TRBV6-1 and TRBJ1-5; D remains ambiguous. V lost 2 bases and J lost 6, with 11 bases in between. Germline V gene sequence: CDR1 MNHNS, CDR2 SASEGT. This CDR3 is built from 14 residues. CDR3 nucleotides: TGTGCCAGCAGTGAACTGGCAGAACTTCAGCCCCAGCATTTT. Its translation: CASSELAELQPQHF.

The chain employs TRBV7-9 and TRBJ2-5, with TRBD2 matching 14 bases. CDR1 is SEHNR and CDR2 is FQNEAQ in the germline V gene (reference sequence). The CDR3 has 17 residues. V trimming: 5 bases; J trimming: 1 base; junction bases outside the gene matches: 6. This CDR3 reads CASSPGTSGGSQETQYF. In DNA form, the CDR3 reads TGTGCCAGCAGCCCCGGGACTAGCGGGGGTTCCCAAGAGACCCAGTACTTC.